These 2 T cell receptor beta chains were sequenced from one sample in a study of control samples from healthy donors and cancer patients. Repertoires were generated with immunoSEQ multiplex PCR, while TCRdb's copy carries only in-frame clones and drops some. The sample includes about 160,000 clones, 96% of them seen just once. Specimen: blood. The receptors come from a young woman in good health.

This sequence joins TRBV28 and TRBJ2-5; TRBD2 might be the D (7 bases). Germline CDR1 is MDHEN and CDR2 is SYDVKM. V was shortened by 1 base and J by 5 bases, with 17 bases between the two germline ends. This CDR3 has 16 amino acids. As DNA, the CDR3 is TGTGCCAGCAGTTTATCCCAAGGGGGGGGTGAGGAGACCCAGTACTTC. Translation gives CASSLSQGGGEETQYF.

The rearrangement joins TRBV29-1 to TRBJ2-3, with D perhaps matching TRBD2 (7 bases). The CDR3 covers 17 residues. Trimming cost V 7 bases and J 3 bases, with 26 bases left between them. Germline CDR1 reads SQVTM; CDR2 reads ANQGSEA. The CDR3 sequence is CSADGGADFFSTDTQYF. The DNA of the CDR3 is TGCAGCGCCGATGGGGGGGCAGATTTTTTCAGTACAGATACGCAGTATTTT.